This TCR beta chain was captured by sequencing in a study of Ad26.COV2.S vaccination and SARS-CoV-2 variants. Across the whole study: It was the COV1001 Ad26.COV2.S trial arm that included the donor.

Findings and limits, study-wide: Researchers reported similar non-spike TCR breadth in vaccine and placebo recipients. Placebo recipients trailed vaccine recipients in spike-specific TCR breadth.

Treatment in this sample: roughly 19 received Ad26.COV2.S at low or high dose, single or two shots; 5 received placebo; per-sample allocation not given. Samples were taken on day 63 after the first vaccine or placebo injection. Sequencing used immunoSEQ multiplex PCR; TCRdb keeps in-frame clones, though not all of them. The sample holds 440,000 or so clones, roughly 87% seen once. Germline trimming cut 3 bases from V and 0 bases from J; bases unmatched to any gene: 6. This CDR3 comprises 16 residues. In germline, CDR1 is DFQATT, CDR2 SNEGSKA (reference sequence). Comment on this clone: The antigen remains undetermined.

The specimen comprised peripheral blood, sampled in a trial of Ad26.COV2.S vaccine versus placebo. V and J are TRBV20-1 and TRBJ2-1; 9 bases align to TRBD2. The clonotype originates from a person between 18 and 65 years old who received the Ad26.COV2.S COVID-19 vaccine or a placebo. CDR3 nucleotide sequence: TGCAGTGCTAGTGACCTAGCGGGGACCTCCTACAATGAGCAGTTCTTC. It translates to CSASDLAGTSYNEQFF.